This paragraph covers one TCR beta chain sequence. Under the authors' procedure: Estimation of nucleated cell counts was performed using reference gene primer amplification. Data came from immunoSEQ multiplex PCR; TCRdb stores just in-frame clones and leaves some out. V and J calls and clone size are given by that table; D and trimming were obtained from the DNA. The data contain more than 150,000 clones, 70% to 90% of them singletons. This entry belongs to a study of blood T cell repertoires in COVID-19. This CDR3 is built from 18 residues. CDR1 SGHVS and CDR2 FNYEAQ come from the germline V gene. Trimming shortened V by 0 bases and J by 7 bases, and 22 bases separated the two germline ends.

V gene TRBV7-6 combines with J gene TRBJ2-1; tentative D call: TRBD2 (6 bases). The clonotype originates from a man between 65 and 85 years old with active or convalescent COVID-19. Sequencing was performed on peripheral blood. DNA for the CDR3: TGTGCCAGCAGCTTAGCGCTGGGGCGGCGGGGTATTGGGAATGAGCAGTTCTTC. Its translation is CASSLALGRRGIGNEQFF. The whole variable domain, remainder taken from reference TRBV7-6 and TRBJ2-1, is GAGVSQSPRYKVTKRGQDVALRCDPISGHVSLYWYRQALGQGPEFLTYFNYEAQQDKSGLPNDRFSAERPEGSISTLTIQRTEQRDSAMYRCASSLALGRRGIGNEQFFGPGTRLTVL.